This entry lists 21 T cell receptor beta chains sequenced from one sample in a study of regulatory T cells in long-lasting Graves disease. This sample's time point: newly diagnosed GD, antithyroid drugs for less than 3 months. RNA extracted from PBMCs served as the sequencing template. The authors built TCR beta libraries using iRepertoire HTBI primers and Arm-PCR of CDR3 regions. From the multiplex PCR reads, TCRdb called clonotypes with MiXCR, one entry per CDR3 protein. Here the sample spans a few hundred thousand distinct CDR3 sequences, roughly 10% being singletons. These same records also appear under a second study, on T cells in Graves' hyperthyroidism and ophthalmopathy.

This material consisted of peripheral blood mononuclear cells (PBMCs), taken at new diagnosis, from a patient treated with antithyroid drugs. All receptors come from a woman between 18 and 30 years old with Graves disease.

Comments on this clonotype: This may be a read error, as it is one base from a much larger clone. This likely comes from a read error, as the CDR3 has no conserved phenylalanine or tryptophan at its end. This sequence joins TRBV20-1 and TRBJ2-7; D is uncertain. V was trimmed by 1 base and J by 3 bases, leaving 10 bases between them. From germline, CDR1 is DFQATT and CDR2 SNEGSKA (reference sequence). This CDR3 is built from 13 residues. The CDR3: CSARGLRGYEQYS. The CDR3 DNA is TGCAGTGCTAGAGGCCTCCGAGGCTACGAGCAGTACTCC.

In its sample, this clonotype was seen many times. This CDR3 is CASSHQAGEPTDTQYF. In DNA form, the CDR3 reads TGTGCCAGCAGTCATCAAGCGGGAGAGCCTACAGATACGCAGTATTTT. The chain is built from TRBV2 and TRBJ2-3; the match to TRBD2 covers 8 bases. The J segment lost 3 bases and the V segment lost 5 bases, leaving 10 bases of the junction unmatched. The length of the CDR3 is 16 residues. CDR1 is SNHLY and CDR2 is FYNNEI in the germline V gene.

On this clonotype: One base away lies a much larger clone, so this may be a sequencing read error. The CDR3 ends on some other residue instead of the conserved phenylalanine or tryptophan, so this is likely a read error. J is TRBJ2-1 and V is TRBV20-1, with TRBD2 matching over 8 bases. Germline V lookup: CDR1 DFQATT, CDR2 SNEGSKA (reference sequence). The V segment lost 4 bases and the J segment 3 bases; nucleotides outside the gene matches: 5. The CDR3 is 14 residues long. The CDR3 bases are TGCAGTGCTATAACTAGCGGCCACTACAATGAGCAGTTCCTC. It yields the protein CSAITSGHYNEQFL.

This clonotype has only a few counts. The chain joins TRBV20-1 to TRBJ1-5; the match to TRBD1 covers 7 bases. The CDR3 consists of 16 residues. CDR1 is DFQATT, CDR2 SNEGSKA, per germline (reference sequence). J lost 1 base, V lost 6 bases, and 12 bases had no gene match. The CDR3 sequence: CSADGTEVISNQPQHF. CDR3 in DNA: TGCAGTGCCGACGGGACAGAAGTCATAAGCAATCAGCCCCAGCATTTT.

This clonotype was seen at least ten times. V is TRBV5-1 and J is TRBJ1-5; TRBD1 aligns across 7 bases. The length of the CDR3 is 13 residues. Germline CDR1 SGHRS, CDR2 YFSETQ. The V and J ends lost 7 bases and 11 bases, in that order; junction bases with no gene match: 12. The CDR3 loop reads CASARDRDEAQHF. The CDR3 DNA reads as TGCGCCAGCGCCAGGGACAGAGACGAAGCCCAGCATTTT.

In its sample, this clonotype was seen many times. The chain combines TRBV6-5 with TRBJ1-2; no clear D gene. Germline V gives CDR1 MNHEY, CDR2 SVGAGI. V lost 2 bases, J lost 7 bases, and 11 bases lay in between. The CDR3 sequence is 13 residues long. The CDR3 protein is CASSYPGRGGYTF. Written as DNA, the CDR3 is TGTGCCAGCAGTTACCCCGGGAGAGGTGGCTACACCTTC.

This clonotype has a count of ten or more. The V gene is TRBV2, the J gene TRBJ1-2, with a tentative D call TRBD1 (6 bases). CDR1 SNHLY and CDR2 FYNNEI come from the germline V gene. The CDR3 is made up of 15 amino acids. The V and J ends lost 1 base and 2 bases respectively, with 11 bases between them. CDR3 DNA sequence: TGTGCCAGCAGTGAAGGGGGGACAAGCAACTATGGCTACACCTTC. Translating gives CASSEGGTSNYGYTF.

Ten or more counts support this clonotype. The CDR3 nucleotides read TGTGCCAGCGCGGGACAGGGCGGGGAGACCCAGTACTTC. Translation: CASAGQGGETQYF. The rearrangement links TRBV2 to TRBJ2-5, with 9 bases identical to TRBD1. V lost 8 bases, J lost 5 bases, and 6 bases stayed unmatched. CDR1 is SNHLY, CDR2 FYNNEI, per germline. The CDR3 length is 13 residues. Complete variable domain (other parts from reference TRBV2 and TRBJ2-5): EPEVTQTPSHQVTQMGQEVILRCVPISNHLYFYWYRQILGQKVEFLVSFYNNEISEKSEIFDDQFSVERPDGSNFTLKIRSTKLEDSAMYFCASAGQGGETQYFGPGTRLLVL.

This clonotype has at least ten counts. The CDR3 bases are TGCGCCAGCAGCCGAGGACAGGTTTCGGGTAATGAAAAACTGTTTTTT. Residues: CASSRGQVSGNEKLFF. The chain uses TRBV5-1 and TRBJ1-4; TRBD1 agrees at 7 bases. Germline lookup yields CDR1 SGHRS and CDR2 YFSETQ. V lost 4 bases, J lost 4 bases, and 10 bases stayed unmatched. The CDR3 is 16 amino acids.

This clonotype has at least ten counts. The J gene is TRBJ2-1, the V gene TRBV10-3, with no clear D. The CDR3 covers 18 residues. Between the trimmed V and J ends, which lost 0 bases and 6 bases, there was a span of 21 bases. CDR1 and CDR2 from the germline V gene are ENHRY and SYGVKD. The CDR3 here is CAISESSYSGWLPNEQFF. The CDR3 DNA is TGTGCCATCAGTGAGTCGAGTTATTCAGGCTGGCTCCCCAATGAGCAGTTCTTC.

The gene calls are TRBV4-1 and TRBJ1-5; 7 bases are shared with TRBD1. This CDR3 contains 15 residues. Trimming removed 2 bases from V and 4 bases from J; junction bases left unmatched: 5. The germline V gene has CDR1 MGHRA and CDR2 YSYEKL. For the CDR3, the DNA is TGCGCCAGCAGCCAAAGACAGGGATCGAATCAGCCCCAGCATTTT. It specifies CASSQRQGSNQPQHF.

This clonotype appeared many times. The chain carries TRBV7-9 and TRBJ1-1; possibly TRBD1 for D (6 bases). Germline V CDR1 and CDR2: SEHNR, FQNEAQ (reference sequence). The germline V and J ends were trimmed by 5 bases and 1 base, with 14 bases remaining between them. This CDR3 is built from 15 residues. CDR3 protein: CASSRPPTGNTEAFF. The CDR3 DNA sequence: TGTGCCAGCAGCCGGCCTCCGACAGGGAACACTGAAGCTTTCTTT.

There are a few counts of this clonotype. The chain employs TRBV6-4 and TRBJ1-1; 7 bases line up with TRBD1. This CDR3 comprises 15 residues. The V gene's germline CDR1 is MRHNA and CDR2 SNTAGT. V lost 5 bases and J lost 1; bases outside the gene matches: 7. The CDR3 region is CASSSSGTENTEAFF. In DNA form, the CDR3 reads TGTGCCAGCAGTTCCTCCGGGACAGAGAACACTGAAGCTTTCTTT.

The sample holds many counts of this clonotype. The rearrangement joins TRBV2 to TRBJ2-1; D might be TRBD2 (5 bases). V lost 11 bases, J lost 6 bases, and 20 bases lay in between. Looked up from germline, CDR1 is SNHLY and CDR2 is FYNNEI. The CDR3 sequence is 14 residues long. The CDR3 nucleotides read TGTGCCGGGGAGCCGCGTCCCCTACCCAATGAGCAGTTCTTC. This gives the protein CAGEPRPLPNEQFF.

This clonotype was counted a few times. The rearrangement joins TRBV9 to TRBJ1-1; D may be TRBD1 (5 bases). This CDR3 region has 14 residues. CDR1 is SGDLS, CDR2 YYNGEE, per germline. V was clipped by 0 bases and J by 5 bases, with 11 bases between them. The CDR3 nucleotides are TGTGCCAGCAGCGTAGATGGGGGTTGGACTGAAGCTTTCTTT. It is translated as CASSVDGGWTEAFF.

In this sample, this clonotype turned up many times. CDR3 sequence (DNA): TGCGCCAGCAGACCGGTAGAAAGCACTGAAGCTTTCTTT. Translating gives CASRPVESTEAFF. V and J are TRBV5-1 and TRBJ1-1; D ambiguous. With 5 bases removed from V and 4 bases from J, the gap between germline ends came to 12 bases. Germline V gene sequence: CDR1 SGHRS, CDR2 YFSETQ. The CDR3 totals 13 residues.

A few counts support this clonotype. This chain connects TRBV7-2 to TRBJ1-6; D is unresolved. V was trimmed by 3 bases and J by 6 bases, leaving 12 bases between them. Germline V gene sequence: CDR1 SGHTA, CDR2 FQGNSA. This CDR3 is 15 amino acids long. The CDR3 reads CASSFRAIGNSPLHF. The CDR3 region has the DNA TGTGCCAGCAGCTTCCGGGCAATTGGTAATTCACCCCTCCACTTT.

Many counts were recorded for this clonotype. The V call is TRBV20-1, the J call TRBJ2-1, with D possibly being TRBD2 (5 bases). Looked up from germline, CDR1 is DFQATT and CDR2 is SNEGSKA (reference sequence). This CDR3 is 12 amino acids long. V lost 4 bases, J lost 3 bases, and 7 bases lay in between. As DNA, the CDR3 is TGCAGTGCTAAGGACTTCTACAATGAGCAGTTCTTC. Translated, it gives CSAKDFYNEQFF.

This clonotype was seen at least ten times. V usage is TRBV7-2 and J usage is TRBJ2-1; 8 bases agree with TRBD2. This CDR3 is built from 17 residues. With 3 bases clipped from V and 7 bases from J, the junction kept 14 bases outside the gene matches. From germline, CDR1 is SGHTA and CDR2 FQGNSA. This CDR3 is CASSFPFRSGGRNEQFF. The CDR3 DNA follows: TGTGCCAGCAGCTTTCCCTTTCGGAGCGGGGGAAGGAATGAGCAGTTCTTC.

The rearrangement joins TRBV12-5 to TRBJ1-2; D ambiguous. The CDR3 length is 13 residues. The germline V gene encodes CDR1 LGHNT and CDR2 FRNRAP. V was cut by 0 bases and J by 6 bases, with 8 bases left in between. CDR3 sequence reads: CASGLVRGNGYTF. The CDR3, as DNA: TGTGCTAGTGGTTTGGTGCGTGGGAATGGCTACACCTTC. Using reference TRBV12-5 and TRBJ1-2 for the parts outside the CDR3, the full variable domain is DARVTQTPRHKVTEMGQEVTMRCQPILGHNTVFWYRQTMMQGLELLAYFRNRAPLDDSGMPKDRFSAEMPDATLATLKIQPSEPRDSAVYFCASGLVRGNGYTFGSGTRLTVV.

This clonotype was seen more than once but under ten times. CDR3: CSARESWGGYTF. The CDR3 DNA follows: TGCAGTGCTAGAGAAAGCTGGGGTGGCTACACCTTC. J is TRBJ1-2 and V is TRBV20-1, with unresolved D. The V gene's germline CDR1 is DFQATT and CDR2 SNEGSKA (reference sequence). Trimming removed 0 bases from V and 7 bases from J, with 9 bases in between. The CDR3 extends over 12 amino acids.